This T cell receptor (beta chain) was identified during a study of identical twins. This clonotype was recorded a few times. Its antigen is unidentified. V was pared by 3 bases and J by 5 bases, with 14 bases between. Germline V lookup: CDR1 LNHDA, CDR2 SQIVND (reference sequence). The CDR3 consists of 15 residues. Via MiXCR, TCRdb re-called the 5' RACE reads, giving one row per CDR3 protein. The data show just under 650,000 distinct CDR3 sequences, with just over 7% seen just once and less than 2% held by the top ten. General study results and limits: Beta clonotypes that were abundant in cord blood contained fewer insertions, a pattern absent from memory repertoires.

These records were also assigned to another study, of yellow fever vaccine responses in identical twins.

The source material was PBMCs. The chain combines TRBV19 with TRBJ2-1; tentatively, D is TRBD2 (6 bases). The clonotype was recovered from a woman younger than 30 in good health. CDR3 nucleotides: TGTGCCAGTAGTATGGGACTCCGGATTGACAATGAGCAGTTCTTC. Encoded protein: CASSMGLRIDNEQFF.